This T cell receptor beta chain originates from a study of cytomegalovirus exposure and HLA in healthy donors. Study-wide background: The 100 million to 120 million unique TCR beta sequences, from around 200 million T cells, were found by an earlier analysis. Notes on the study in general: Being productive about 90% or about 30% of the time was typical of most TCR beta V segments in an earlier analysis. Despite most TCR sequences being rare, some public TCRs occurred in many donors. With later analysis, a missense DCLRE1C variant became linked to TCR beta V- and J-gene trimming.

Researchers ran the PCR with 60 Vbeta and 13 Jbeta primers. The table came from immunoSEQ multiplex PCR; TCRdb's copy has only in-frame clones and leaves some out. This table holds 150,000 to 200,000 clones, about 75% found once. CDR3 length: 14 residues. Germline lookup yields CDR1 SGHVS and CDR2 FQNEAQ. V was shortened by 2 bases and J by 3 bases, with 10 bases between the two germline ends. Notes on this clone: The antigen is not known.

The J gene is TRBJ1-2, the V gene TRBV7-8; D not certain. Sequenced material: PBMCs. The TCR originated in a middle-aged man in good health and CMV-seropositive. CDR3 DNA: TGTGCCAGCAGCTTATACGGCGGGGACTATGGCTACACCTTC. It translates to CASSLYGGDYGYTF.